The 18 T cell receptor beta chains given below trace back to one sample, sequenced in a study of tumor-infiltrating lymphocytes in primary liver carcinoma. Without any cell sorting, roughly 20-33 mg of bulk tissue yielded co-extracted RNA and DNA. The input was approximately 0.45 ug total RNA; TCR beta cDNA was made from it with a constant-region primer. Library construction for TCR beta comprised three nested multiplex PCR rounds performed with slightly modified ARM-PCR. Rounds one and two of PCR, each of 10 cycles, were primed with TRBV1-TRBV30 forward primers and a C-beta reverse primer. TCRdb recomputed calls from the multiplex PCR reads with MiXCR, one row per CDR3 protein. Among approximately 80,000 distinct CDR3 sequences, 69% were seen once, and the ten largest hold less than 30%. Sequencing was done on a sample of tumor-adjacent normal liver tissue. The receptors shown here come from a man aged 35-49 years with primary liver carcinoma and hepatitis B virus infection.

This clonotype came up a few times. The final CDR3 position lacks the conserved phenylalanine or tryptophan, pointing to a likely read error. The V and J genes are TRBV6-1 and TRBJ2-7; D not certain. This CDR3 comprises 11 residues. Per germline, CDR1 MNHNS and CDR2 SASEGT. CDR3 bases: TGTGCCAACAGTGAAATGTACGAGCAGTACTTA. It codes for CANSEMYEQYL.

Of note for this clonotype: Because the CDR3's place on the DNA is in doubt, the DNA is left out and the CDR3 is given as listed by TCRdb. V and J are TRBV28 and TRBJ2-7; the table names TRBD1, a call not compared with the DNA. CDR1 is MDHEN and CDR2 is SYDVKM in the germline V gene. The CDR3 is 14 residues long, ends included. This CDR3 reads CASSWGQGSYGQCF.

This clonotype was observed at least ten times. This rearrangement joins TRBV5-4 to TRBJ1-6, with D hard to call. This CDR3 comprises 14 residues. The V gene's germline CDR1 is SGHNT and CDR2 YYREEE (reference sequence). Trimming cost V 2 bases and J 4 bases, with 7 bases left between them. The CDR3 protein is CASSFDGYNSPLHF. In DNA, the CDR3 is TGTGCCAGCAGCTTCGACGGATATAATTCACCCCTCCACTTT.

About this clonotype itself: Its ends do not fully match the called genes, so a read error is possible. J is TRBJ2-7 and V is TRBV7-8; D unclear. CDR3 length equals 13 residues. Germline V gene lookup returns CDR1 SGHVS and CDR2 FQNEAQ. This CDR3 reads CASNPSTTYEQYF. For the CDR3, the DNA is TGTGCCAGCAACCCGTCTACTACCTACGAGCAGTATTTC.

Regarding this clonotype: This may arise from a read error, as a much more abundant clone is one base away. The CDR3: CASSLNVAGANEQFF. The CDR3 DNA reads TGCGCCAGCAGCTTGAATGTAGCGGGAGCTAATGAGCAGTTCTTC. V and J are TRBV5-1 and TRBJ2-1, with TRBD2 identical over 9 bases. The CDR3 runs 15 residues. Per the germline V gene, CDR1 is SGHRS and CDR2 is YFSETQ. J gave up 7 bases and V 1 base, and 6 bases lay outside the gene matches.

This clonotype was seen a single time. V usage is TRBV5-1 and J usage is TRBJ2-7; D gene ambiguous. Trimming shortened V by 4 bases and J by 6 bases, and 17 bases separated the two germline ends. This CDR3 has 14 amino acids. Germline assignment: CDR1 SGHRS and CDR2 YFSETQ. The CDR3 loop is CASSPTGVTSEQYF. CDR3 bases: TGCGCCAGCAGCCCCACTGGGGTCACCTCCGAGCAGTACTTC.

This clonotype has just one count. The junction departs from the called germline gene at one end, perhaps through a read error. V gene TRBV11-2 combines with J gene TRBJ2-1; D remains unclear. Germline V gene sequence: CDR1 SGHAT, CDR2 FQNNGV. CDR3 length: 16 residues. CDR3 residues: CASSLELLVVMNQQFF. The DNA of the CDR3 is TGTGCCAGCAGCTTAGAGCTCCTAGTGGTAATGAATCAGCAATTCTTC.

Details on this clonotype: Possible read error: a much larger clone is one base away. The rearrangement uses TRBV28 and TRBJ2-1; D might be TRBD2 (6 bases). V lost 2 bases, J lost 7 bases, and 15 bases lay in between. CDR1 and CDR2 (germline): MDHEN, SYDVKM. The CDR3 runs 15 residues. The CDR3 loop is CASSLVAEEGNEQFF. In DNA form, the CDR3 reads TGTGCCAGCAGTTTAGTAGCGGAAGAGGGGAATGAGCAGTTCTTC.

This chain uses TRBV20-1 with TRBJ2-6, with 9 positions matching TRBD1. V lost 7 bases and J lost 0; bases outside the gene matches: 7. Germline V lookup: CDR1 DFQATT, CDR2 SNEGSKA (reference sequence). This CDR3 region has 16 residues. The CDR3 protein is CSVIQGAPSGANVLTF. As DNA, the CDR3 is TGCAGTGTGATACAGGGGGCCCCCTCTGGGGCCAACGTCCTGACTTTC.

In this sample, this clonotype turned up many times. In DNA form, the CDR3 reads TGTGCCAGCAGCGGTGGACTAGACCTCACAGATACGCAGTATTTT. Translating gives CASSGGLDLTDTQYF. J is TRBJ2-3 and V is TRBV5-4; 7 bases align to TRBD2. Germline loops: CDR1 SGHNT, CDR2 YYREEE (reference sequence). Trimming at V came to 4 bases and at J to 2 bases, leaving 7 bases not matched to a gene. This CDR3 comprises 15 residues.

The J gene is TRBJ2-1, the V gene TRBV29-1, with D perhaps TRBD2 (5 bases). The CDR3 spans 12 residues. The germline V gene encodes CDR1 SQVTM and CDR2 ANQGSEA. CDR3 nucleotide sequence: TGCAACGCTACGGAGGCTGCAGGTGAGCAGTTCTTC. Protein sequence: CNATEAAGEQFF.

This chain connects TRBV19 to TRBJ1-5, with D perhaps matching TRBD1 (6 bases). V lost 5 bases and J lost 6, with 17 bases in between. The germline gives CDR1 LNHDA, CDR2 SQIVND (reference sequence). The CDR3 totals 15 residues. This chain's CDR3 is CASSVPEQGIQPQHF. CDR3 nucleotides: TGTGCCAGTAGTGTCCCGGAACAGGGAATTCAGCCCCAGCATTTT.

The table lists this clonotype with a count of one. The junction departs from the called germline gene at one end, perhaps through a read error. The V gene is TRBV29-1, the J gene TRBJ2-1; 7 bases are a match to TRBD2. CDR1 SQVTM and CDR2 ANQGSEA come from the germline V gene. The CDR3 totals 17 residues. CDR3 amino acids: CSVEGGRGGDSFNEQFF. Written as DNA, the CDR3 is TGCAGCGTTGAAGGTGGGAGGGGTGGAGACTCCTTCAATGAGCAGTTCTTC.

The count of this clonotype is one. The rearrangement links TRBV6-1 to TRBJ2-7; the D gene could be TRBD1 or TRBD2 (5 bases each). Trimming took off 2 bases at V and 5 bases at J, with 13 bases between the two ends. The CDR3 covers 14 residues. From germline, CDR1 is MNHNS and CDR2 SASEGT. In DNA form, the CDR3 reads TGTGCCAGCAGTGAATGGGGCCAGGAGGACGAGCAGTACTTC. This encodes CASSEWGQEDEQYF.

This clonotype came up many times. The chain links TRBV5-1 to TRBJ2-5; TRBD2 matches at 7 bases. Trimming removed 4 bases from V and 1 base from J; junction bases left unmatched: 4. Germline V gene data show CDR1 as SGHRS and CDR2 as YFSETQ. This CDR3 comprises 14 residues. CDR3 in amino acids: CASSQWGGQETQYF. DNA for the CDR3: TGCGCCAGCAGCCAGTGGGGGGGCCAAGAGACCCAGTACTTC.

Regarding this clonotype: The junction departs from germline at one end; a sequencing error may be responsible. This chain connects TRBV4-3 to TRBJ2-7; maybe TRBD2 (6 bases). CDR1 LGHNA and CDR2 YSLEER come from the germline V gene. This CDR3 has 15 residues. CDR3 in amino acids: CASSRELAGGHEQYF. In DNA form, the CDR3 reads TGCGCCAGTAGCCGGGAGCTAGCTGGAGGGCACGAGCAGTACTTC.

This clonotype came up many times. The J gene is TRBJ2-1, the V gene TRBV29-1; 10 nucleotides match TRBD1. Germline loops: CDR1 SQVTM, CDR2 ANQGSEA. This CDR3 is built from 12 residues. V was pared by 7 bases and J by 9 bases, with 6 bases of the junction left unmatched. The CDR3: CSARTGGAEQFF. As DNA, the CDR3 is TGCAGCGCCAGGACAGGGGGGGCTGAGCAGTTCTTC.

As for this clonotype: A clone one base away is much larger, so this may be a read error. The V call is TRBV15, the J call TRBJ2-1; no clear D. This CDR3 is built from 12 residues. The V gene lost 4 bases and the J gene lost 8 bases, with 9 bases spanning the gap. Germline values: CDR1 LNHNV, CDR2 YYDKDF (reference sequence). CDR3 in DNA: TGTGCCACCAGCAATAGCCGGCATGAGCAGTTCTTC. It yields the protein CATSNSRHEQFF.